These 6 T cell receptor beta chains were all obtained from the same sample, sequenced in a study of blood T cell repertoires in COVID-19. The table came from immunoSEQ multiplex PCR; TCRdb's copy has only in-frame clones and leaves some out. The sample gives around 40,000 clones, 85% to 90% of which show up once; under 10% is in the top ten. Input material: peripheral blood. These TCRs come from a man under 40 with active or convalescent COVID-19.

The chain links TRBV7-6 to TRBJ2-5; 8 bases are a match to TRBD2. V trimming: 6 bases; J trimming: 1 base; junction bases outside the gene matches: 10. The germline V gene encodes CDR1 SGHVS and CDR2 FNYEAQ. The CDR3 covers 16 residues. CDR3 in amino acids: CASSSTGAGAQETQYF. DNA for the CDR3: TGTGCCAGCAGTTCTACGGGAGCGGGGGCCCAAGAGACCCAGTACTTC.

The chain has TRBV19 and TRBJ2-1, with a weak D call TRBD2 (6 bases). Trimming removed 7 bases at V and 3 bases at J, with 16 bases between. Germline V gene lookup returns CDR1 LNHDA and CDR2 SQIVND (reference sequence). The CDR3 has 15 amino acids. The CDR3 DNA reads as TGTGCCAGTATGGGTGCGGGGCGACTCTACAATGAGCAGTTCTTC. It is translated as CASMGAGRLYNEQFF.

This clone was detected only once. The V call is TRBV24-1, the J call TRBJ2-5; 9 bases line up with TRBD2. The germline CDR1 and CDR2 sequences are KGHDR and SFDVKD. The CDR3 has 14 amino acids. With 6 bases clipped from V and 7 bases from J, the junction kept 8 bases outside the gene matches. The CDR3 coding sequence is TGTGCCACCAGTAGCGGGGGGTCTCCAGGGACCCAGTACTTC. Translating it yields CATSSGGSPGTQYF.

This sequence joins TRBV2 and TRBJ2-5; 12 bases align to TRBD1. Germline CDR1 reads SNHLY; CDR2 reads FYNNEI. The CDR3 is 20 amino acids. V gave up 3 bases and J gave up 3 bases; unmatched junction bases: 17. The DNA of the CDR3 is TGTGCCAGCAGTGAGGTCTATAGTTTCGCGGGACAGGGGGCAAAAGAGACCCAGTACTTC. Residues: CASSEVYSFAGQGAKETQYF.

The chain uses TRBV9 and TRBJ2-5, with 8 bases matching TRBD1. V lost 4 bases, J lost 4 bases, and 3 bases stayed unmatched. CDR1 SGDLS and CDR2 YYNGEE come from the germline V gene. CDR3 size: 13 residues. CDR3 DNA sequence: TGTGCCAGCAGCCTGGACAGGGCAGAGACCCAGTACTTC. It yields the protein CASSLDRAETQYF.

This chain uses TRBV27 with TRBJ1-2; 10 bases line up with TRBD1. J was trimmed by 5 bases and V by 3 bases; bases with no gene match: 0. Germline-derived CDR1 and CDR2 are MNHEY and SMNVEV (reference sequence). CDR3 length: 13 residues. CDR3: CASSLDRGYGYTF. Written as DNA, the CDR3 is TGTGCCAGCAGTTTGGACAGGGGGTATGGCTACACCTTC.